The 2 T cell receptor beta chains below were found in one sample sequenced in a study of blood T cell repertoires in COVID-19. The table came from immunoSEQ multiplex PCR; TCRdb's copy has only in-frame clones and leaves some out. The sample has more than 80,000 clones, about 82% seen once; the top ten hold approximately 8%. Sequenced sample: peripheral blood. All receptors come from a man between 45 and 60 years old with active COVID-19.

The V gene is TRBV7-3, the J gene TRBJ2-5, with TRBD2 matching over 9 bases. The CDR3 spans 16 residues. Germline values: CDR1 SGHTA, CDR2 FQGTGA. The junction had 9 bases not matched to a gene; V was cut back by 5 bases and J by 2 bases. The CDR3 reads CASSTHSGGLQETQYF. The CDR3 DNA follows: TGTGCCAGCAGCACACATAGCGGGGGCCTTCAAGAGACCCAGTACTTC.

V usage is TRBV5-1 and J usage is TRBJ2-2; 10 bases line up with TRBD2. J lost 0 bases, V lost 3 bases, and 2 bases had no gene match. Germline V lookup: CDR1 SGHRS, CDR2 YFSETQ. This CDR3 region has 16 residues. CDR3 residues: CASSWSGGANTGELFF. Here the CDR3 DNA reads TGCGCCAGCAGCTGGAGCGGGGGGGCGAACACCGGGGAGCTGTTTTTT.